This TCR beta chain appears in the sequencing data of a study of cytomegalovirus exposure and HLA in healthy donors (dated by TCRdb to 2017 to 2019). Context from the whole study: An earlier analysis of 587 of the donors reported approximately 300 Gb of sequence data and 117 million unique TCR beta sequences obtained from 150 million to 200 million T cells. Using immunosequencing, the study profiled T cell repertoires from approximately 700 subjects and related those repertoires to cytomegalovirus serostatus. The study combined high-throughput TCR immunosequencing, statistical association of individual TCRs with disease status, and machine learning to predict cytomegalovirus infection status. To decide whether each TCR beta V gene segment behaved as functional or pseudogenic, an earlier analysis of several hundred of the donors relied on high-throughput TCR beta sequencing. Among the approximately 420 genotyped donors, 75% to 90% belonged to the genetic ancestry cluster associated with self-reported Caucasian donors. A later analysis re-analyzed previously published TCR beta repertoires from 666 donors and added high-resolution HLA genotyping to study TCR occurrence patterns. The aim of the study was to test whether cataloging public T cell receptors could identify signatures of past pathogen exposure. Along with the approximately 620-subject first cohort, a separate validation cohort of approximately 110 different subjects was used. Among almost 400 genotyped donors of the cohort, an average of about 240,000 unique TCR beta nucleotide sequences were sequenced per donor, about a sixth of them non-productive. Roughly 300 gigabases of sequencing data and around 85 million unique TCR sequences made up an early release that covered about 640 HLA-typed donors. The number of donors typed differed by locus, with about 629-630 for A, B, C, DRB1 and DQB1, around 520 for DQA1, about 610 for DPA1, and around 450 for DPB1. All discovery cohort repertoires had been generated using a single sequencing platform. HLA typing included class I and class II loci at four-digit resolution. Donor age, sex, ethnicity and CMV serostatus were collected together with the repertoire data. In the later analysis, no new phenotypic data were used to find candidate immune exposures; instead, reliance was placed on TCR beta sequences and their occurrence across donors. A later genetic analysis took genome-wide SNP genotypes for 398 of the 666 donors and used that subset as a discovery cohort. Four or five DR-DQ haplotypes were handled as single units for association and clustering because linkage in the cohort was strong.

The research as a whole found: A further reported finding was that TCR beta sequences accurately predicted the HLA-A and HLA-B alleles for most subjects in the first cohort. For the cohort, immune exposure information was limited to CMV serostatus. In a later analysis, 16,951 TCR beta sequences were associated with specific HLA alleles at a false discovery rate of 0.05. The study gave a list of under 200 TCR beta chains associated with cytomegalovirus. The classifier was reported to diagnose cytomegalovirus status with high specificity and sensitivity in both the original and validation cohorts. In an earlier analysis of around 500 of the donors, most TCR beta V segments appeared in productive rearrangements about 87% or about 30% of the time, broadly matching IMGT annotations. The cohort was sequenced for TCR beta chains only, and without alpha or paired-chain data the features that could be detected were limited. The sequencing pipeline was judged likely to have produced a cluster of highly shared sequence variants as a technical artifact. The authors suggested that the approach could potentially be generalized to other disease states and immunological phenotypes. A few of the identified cytomegalovirus-associated TCR beta chains were confirmed in vitro to be specific for cytomegalovirus antigens. Most TCR sequences were observed very rarely across donors, whereas some public TCRs were present in many individuals. Several of the top co-occurrence clusters appeared to be linked to parvovirus B19, influenza, CMV and Epstein-Barr virus, according to a later analysis. Because counts were too low, 15 or so rarely observed V segments, including chromosome 9 orphons, were excluded from the earlier analysis of about 500 of the donors. A later analysis found that most CMV-associated TCR beta chains appeared HLA-restricted, with HLA associations seemingly driven largely by CMV exposure. Presence/absence analyses assumed roughly uniform sequencing depth across donors, an assumption that may not hold. Assigning TCR associations to individual alleles was difficult when HLA alleles, especially DR and DQ, strongly co-occurred. Some IMGT-functional V segments, including TRBV6-2 and TRBV6-3, could not be distinguished by the 87-base-pair reads and were therefore excluded. In a later genetic analysis, a missense DCLRE1C variant was associated with V-gene and J-gene trimming of TCR beta chains, and the association was replicated in an independent cohort. Because HLA typing was unavailable for some donors at each locus, only the typed subset was used in association tests. A later analysis found that TCR association rates varied across HLA loci, with DRB1 alleles showing the most associated TCRs and HLA-C alleles the fewest. A later analysis found that HLA-associated TCR beta chains were more clonally expanded and had lower generation probabilities than equally common non-associated chains. In a later genetic analysis, fewer N-insertions in productive TCRs were reported among donors in an Asian-associated ancestry cluster than the 666-donor mean. Linkage disequilibrium might explain the correlated functional status among segregating V segments, but an unknown experimental factor could not be ruled out.

The CDR3 starts with the cysteine, ends with the phenylalanine, and has 15 residues. Only the CDR3 portion is preserved as DNA: 45 bases, with reading frame beginning at the first base. The junction carries 13 bases between V and J, which are trimmed by 4 bases and 1 base respectively. The germline V gene (reference sequence) sets CDR1 to LNHDA and CDR2 to SQIVND. The library relied on the immunoSEQ multiplex PCR assay. The multiplex PCR relied on a mix of 60 forward primers for TCR Vbeta segments and 13 reverse primers for TCR Jbeta segments. Amplification of the CDR3 region of rearranged TCR beta genes was performed with a multiplex PCR assay on genomic DNA. The amplified TCR beta libraries were sequenced on the Illumina HiSeq System as 87-base-pair reads. In the paper's pipeline: Across the 670 or so repertoires, a later analysis counted tens of millions of unique TCR beta chains, some 11 million of which were shared by at least two donors. To remove PCR and sequencing errors, raw reads were error-corrected and collapsed into unique sequences using a nearest-neighbor algorithm that merged closely related sequences. Alignment of CDR3 sequences to IMGT reference sequences was used to assign V, D and J gene segments. For a sequence to be retained, a match of at least six nucleotides to both a V gene segment and a J gene segment was required. A rearrangement was called productive if the CDR3 had no stop codons and remained in frame with V and J, and every other rearrangement was called non-productive. Following IMGT convention, CDR3 was defined as the stretch from the second conserved V-encoded cysteine to the conserved J-encoded phenylalanine. The earlier analysis of 500 to 650 of the donors excluded any sequence lacking an unambiguous match to a single V gene segment. An earlier analysis of approximately 590 of the donors classified V segments as functional when productive rearrangements were above 56.7% and as segregating when the standard deviation between donors was above 5%. To diagnose cytomegalovirus status from the catalog of TCR beta chain sequences, a statistical classification framework was built. A later analysis assigned V and J genes by comparing TCR nucleotide sequences with IMGT/GENE-DB human TR gene sequences. The TCRdist pipeline was used in a later analysis to assign CDR3 sequences and most-parsimonious VDJ recombination scenarios. In a later analysis, every TCR beta chain was defined by the combination of its CDR3 amino acid sequence and its V-gene family, and reads without a unique V-gene family were dropped. As a way to deal with suspected cross-contamination and a sequencing artifact, a later analysis dropped 450 to 700 nucleotide sequences that were highly shared and had low generation probability. In a later analysis, a clonal expansion index for each public chain was calculated from normalized within-repertoire ranks of inferred template counts. In a later analysis, generation probabilities were computed with a VDJ recombination model fitted to out-of-frame rearrangements, and the resulting probabilities were checked against IGoR. A later analysis scored TCR-TCR, TCR-HLA and TCR-CMV co-occurrence with hypergeometric tests, applying a repertoire-size bias correction to TCR pairs. A later analysis estimated false discovery rates by permuting HLA or CMV assignments 20 times. In a later analysis, co-occurring TCRs were grouped using DBSCAN, with TCRdist sequence similarity added in when clustering inside HLA-allele-positive subsets. Repertoires with fewer than 30,000 or more than 120,000 public chains were left out of co-occurrence clustering, as were several repertoires with anomalous nucleotide sharing. Imported from immuneACCESS, the table was reduced by TCRdb to in-frame sequences with V and J called. These copies leave out some clones; in studies compared against another copy, an unresolved V gene accounts for under half, and the cause of the remainder is not known. V, J and clone size are taken as reported in that table, and D and trimming were inferred from the DNA itself. Counted in this sample were fewer than 90,000 clones; about 77% of them appeared once. The top ten clones comprise 2% to 3% of the sample.

In total, roughly 670 healthy bone marrow donors made up the cohort. All cohort members were sampled while nominally healthy, although unrecorded immune exposures were likely present. The donor tested CMV seropositive and was one of the 289 seropositive cohort members. Every donor gave a peripheral blood sample, and the peripheral blood mononuclear cells from that sample were used for TCR beta sequencing. The Qiagen DNeasy Blood Extraction Kit was used to extract genomic DNA from the blood cell samples. About this clone: This receptor's antigen is unknown. The sample holds no much larger clone one base away, and base qualities are not on file.

This receptor chain uses TRBV19 and TRBJ2-5, with TRBD1 perhaps the D gene, on 6 matching bases. The sample taken for sequencing was PBMCs. The receptor comes from a male donor in good health and CMV-seropositive. CDR3 reads: CASSSWTAGQETQYF. The nucleotide sequence reads as follows: TGTGCCAGTAGTAGTTGGACAGCAGGCCAAGAGACCCAGTACTTC.